Listed below are T cell receptor beta chains from one sample, sequenced in a study of metastatic and nonmetastatic thyroid tumors. TCRdb re-called clones via MiXCR from the PCR reads. The table lists about 47,000 clones, 20% to 25% of them singletons, with about 3.3% in the top ten. The sample consisted of blood. These receptors all stem from a male donor with papillary thyroid cancer or a benign thyroid nodule (not recorded which). Some clones in this sample may be carry-over from other donors' samples. Each CDR3 is given with its conserved first and last residue. The order of the fields is V gene, D gene, clone size, J gene, CDR3 protein, CDR3 DNA. The D gene is left open where the match is weak. Some rows have no size entry. The others give once, few or many, or a class for an expanded clone.

TRBV24-1	.	many	TRBJ2-7	CATSDINRGREQYF	TGTGCCACCAGTGATATCAATAGGGGCCGCGAGCAGTACTTC
TRBV11-1	TRBD2	.	TRBJ2-1	CASSSTSLRSYNEQFF	TGTGCCAGCAGCTCGACTAGCCTTAGATCCTACAATGAGCAGTTCTTC
TRBV12-5	.	few	TRBJ2-7	CASGSEGGSYNEQYF	TGTGCTAGTGGTTCTGAGGGAGGATCCTACAACGAGCAGTACTTC
TRBV30	TRBD1	many	TRBJ2-5	CAWSRTGETQYF	TGTGCCTGGAGCAGGACAGGAGAGACCCAGTACTTC
TRBV27	TRBD1	once	TRBJ2-3	CASSLSRGQGAVGVTDTQYF	TGTGCCAGCAGTTTATCGAGGGGACAGGGGGCGGTTGGAGTCACAGATACGCAGTATTTT
TRBV29-1	.	many	TRBJ2-3	CSVERASTDTQYF	TGCAGCGTTGAGAGGGCCAGCACAGATACGCAGTATTTT
TRBV30	.	.	TRBJ2-7	CAWSTVRNEQYF	TGTGCCTGGAGTACGGTCAGGAACGAGCAGTACTTC
TRBV14	TRBD2	.	TRBJ2-7	CASRIEYRTSGKLEQYF	TGTGCCAGCAGAATAGAGTACAGGACTAGCGGGAAATTGGAGCAGTACTTC
TRBV28	.	few	TRBJ2-1	CASFRDGYNEQFF	TGTGCCAGCTTTAGAGACGGGTACAATGAGCAGTTCTTC
TRBV20-1	.	many	TRBJ2-7	CSATRENTYEQYF	TGCAGTGCCACCCGGGAAAACACCTACGAGCAGTACTTC
TRBV11-3	.	.	TRBJ2-2	CASSDYSSGELFF	TGTGCCAGCAGCGACTATAGCTCCGGGGAGCTGTTTTTT
TRBV20-1	.	.	TRBJ2-7	CSAITLGNEQYF	TGCAGTGCTATAACCCTCGGGAACGAGCAGTACTTC
TRBV4-1	.	.	TRBJ1-1	CASSQVGGRKNTEAFF	TGCGCCAGCAGCCAAGTGGGGGGACGAAAGAACACTGAAGCTTTCTTT
TRBV5-1	.	many	TRBJ2-3	CASSLLAQPSTDTQYF	TGCGCCAGCAGCTTGCTAGCTCAGCCAAGCACAGATACGCAGTATTTT
TRBV20-1	TRBD2	.	TRBJ2-1	CSARTVAGIYNEQFF	TGCAGTGCTAGGACCGTAGCGGGGATCTACAATGAGCAGTTCTTC
TRBV5-1	TRBD1	many	TRBJ2-5	CASSAYRGLQETQYF	TGCGCCAGCAGCGCCTACAGGGGCCTCCAAGAGACCCAGTACTTC
TRBV5-1	.	once	TRBJ2-2	CASSLGEGSGELFF	TGCGCCAGCAGCTTGGGAGAAGGTTCCGGGGAGCTGTTTTTT
TRBV6-1	.	many	TRBJ2-1	CASRIGGAPNEQFF	TGTGCCAGCAGGATTGGAGGCGCTCCCAATGAGCAGTTCTTC
TRBV10-3	TRBD2	.	TRBJ2-1	CAISESREVPYNEQFF	TGTGCCATCAGTGAGTCGCGGGAGGTACCCTACAATGAGCAGTTCTTC
TRBV13	.	.	TRBJ1-2	CASSLAAWSPNYGYTF	TGTGCTAGCAGCTTAGCGGCATGGTCACCGAACTATGGCTACACCTTC
TRBV6-1	TRBD2	few	TRBJ2-5	CASSPGTSGGGRGTQYF	TGTGCCAGCAGCCCCGGGACTAGCGGGGGCGGAAGGGGGACCCAGTACTTC
TRBV3-1	TRBD1	once	TRBJ1-3	CASSQYATSDRGFSGNTIYF	TGTGCCAGCAGCCAATATGCGACCTCAGACAGGGGATTCTCTGGAAACACCATATATTTT
TRBV7-9	TRBD1	.	TRBJ2-7	CASSLGTGVYEQYF	TGTGCCAGCAGCTTAGGGACAGGGGTCTACGAGCAGTACTTC
TRBV7-8	.	.	TRBJ2-7	CASSLPGYGAYEQYF	TGTGCCAGCAGCTTGCCGGGCTACGGAGCCTACGAGCAGTACTTC
TRBV11-2	TRBD2	.	TRBJ2-7	CASRTLAGPSYEQYF	TGTGCCAGCAGGACTCTAGCGGGCCCCTCCTACGAGCAGTACTTC
TRBV20-1	.	.	TRBJ2-2	CSARVTRTATWELFF	TGCAGTGCTAGAGTTACTCGTACGGCCACCTGGGAGCTGTTTTTT
TRBV19	.	many	TRBJ1-2	CASSGAGLGNGYTF	TGTGCCAGTAGTGGGGCAGGGCTCGGAAATGGCTACACCTTC
TRBV3-1	TRBD1	many	TRBJ1-4	CASSSPGQGNEKLFF	TGTGCCAGCAGTAGTCCGGGACAGGGAAATGAAAAACTGTTTTTT
TRBV10-3	TRBD1	many	TRBJ2-3	CAAAGTGTDTQYF	TGTGCCGCTGCCGGGACAGGGACAGATACGCAGTATTTT
TRBV27	TRBD1	few	TRBJ1-6	CASSLGTGGLTYSPLHF	TGTGCCAGCAGTTTGGGGACAGGAGGTTTAACGTATTCACCCCTCCACTTT
TRBV30	.	few	TRBJ1-1	CAWISGEAFF	TGTGCCTGGATATCCGGAGAAGCTTTCTTT
TRBV20-1	.	.	TRBJ1-1	CSAPLDSRGTEAFF	TGCAGTGCTCCCCTCGACAGCCGCGGAACTGAAGCTTTCTTT
TRBV28	.	many	TRBJ2-1	CASSLRDTLRDEQFF	TGTGCCAGCAGTTTACGGGATACATTAAGGGATGAGCAGTTCTTC
TRBV11-2	TRBD2	.	TRBJ2-7	CASSLGRGGSYEQYF	TGTGCCAGCAGCTTAGGGCGGGGGGGTTCCTACGAGCAGTACTTC
TRBV12-3/TRBV12-4	TRBD2	few	TRBJ2-5	CASSSAGGRETQYF	TGTGCCAGCAGTTCAGCGGGAGGGCGAGAGACCCAGTACTTC
TRBV4-2	.	.	TRBJ2-1	CASSQDMGEQFF	TGTGCCAGCAGCCAAGATATGGGTGAGCAGTTCTTC
TRBV5-1	.	.	TRBJ2-2	CASSPNGPDTGELFF	TGCGCCAGCAGCCCCAACGGGCCCGACACCGGGGAGCTGTTTTTT
TRBV5-6	.	.	TRBJ1-2	CASSGSLDWRLSGYTF	TGTGCCAGCAGCGGGTCCTTGGACTGGCGGCTAAGCGGCTACACCTTC
TRBV5-1	TRBD2	many	TRBJ2-3	CASRTRLADRDTQYF	TGCGCCAGCAGAACAAGACTAGCGGATAGGGATACGCAGTATTTT
TRBV7-8	TRBD2	.	TRBJ2-1	CASGLGGLAETYNEQFF	TGTGCCAGCGGCTTAGGGGGACTAGCGGAGACCTACAATGAGCAGTTCTTC
TRBV7-9	.	many	TRBJ1-3	CASSLDGPGNTIYF	TGTGCCAGCAGCTTAGATGGACCTGGAAACACCATATATTTT
TRBV20-1	TRBD2	.	TRBJ2-7	CSARAPPTSGRSYEQYF	TGCAGTGCTAGAGCCCCCCCCACTAGCGGGAGATCCTACGAGCAGTACTTC
TRBV9	.	many	TRBJ1-5	CASSVGEDRAQPQHF	TGTGCCAGCAGCGTTGGTGAAGACAGAGCTCAGCCCCAGCATTTT
TRBV12-5	TRBD2	many	TRBJ2-1	CASAKAGSVYNEQFF	TGTGCTAGTGCCAAAGCGGGATCGGTATACAATGAGCAGTTCTTC
TRBV12-3/TRBV12-4	.	.	TRBJ2-6	CASLLDSGANVLTF	TGTGCCAGCTTATTGGACTCTGGGGCCAACGTCCTGACTTTC
TRBV6-1	.	.	TRBJ2-6	CASRGGVHNSGANVLTF	TGTGCCAGCCGGGGTGGGGTACACAACTCTGGGGCCAACGTCCTGACTTTC
TRBV5-1	.	.	TRBJ2-7	CASSPGQPSYEQYF	TGCGCCAGCAGCCCAGGACAGCCCTCCTACGAGCAGTACTTC
TRBV2	.	.	TRBJ1-5	CASGRGALSNQPQHF	TGTGCCAGCGGGCGGGGGGCGTTGAGCAATCAGCCCCAGCATTTT
TRBV6-1	TRBD1	few	TRBJ1-2	CASSDLGQPANYGYTF	TGTGCCAGCAGTGATTTGGGACAGCCTGCTAACTATGGCTACACCTTC
TRBV27	.	many	TRBJ2-3	CASSPLSTDTQYF	TGTGCCAGCAGCCCCCTTTCCACAGATACGCAGTATTTT